This T cell receptor (beta chain) was identified in a study of blood T cells in healthy people across ages. The CDR3 runs 15 residues. Germline V gene lookup returns CDR1 LGHDT and CDR2 YNNKEL (reference sequence). Trimming removed 4 bases from V and 0 bases from J, with 13 bases in between. For the second PCR, which ran for about 6 to 11 cycles, a sample-barcoded 5' primer and a J-beta primer mix were used. TCRdb called the 5' RACE reads again in MiXCR, with one record for every CDR3 protein. The sample shows 1.5 million to 1.9 million distinct CDR3 sequences, approximately 39% of them seen only once.

This receptor was identified in a woman under 30 in good health. Specimen: blood. This chain links TRBV3-1 with TRBJ2-7, with D possibly TRBD2 on 5 matching bases. The CDR3 bases are TGTGCCAGCAGCCGACAAGCGGACCGCTCCTACGAGCAGTACTTC. Translating gives CASSRQADRSYEQYF.